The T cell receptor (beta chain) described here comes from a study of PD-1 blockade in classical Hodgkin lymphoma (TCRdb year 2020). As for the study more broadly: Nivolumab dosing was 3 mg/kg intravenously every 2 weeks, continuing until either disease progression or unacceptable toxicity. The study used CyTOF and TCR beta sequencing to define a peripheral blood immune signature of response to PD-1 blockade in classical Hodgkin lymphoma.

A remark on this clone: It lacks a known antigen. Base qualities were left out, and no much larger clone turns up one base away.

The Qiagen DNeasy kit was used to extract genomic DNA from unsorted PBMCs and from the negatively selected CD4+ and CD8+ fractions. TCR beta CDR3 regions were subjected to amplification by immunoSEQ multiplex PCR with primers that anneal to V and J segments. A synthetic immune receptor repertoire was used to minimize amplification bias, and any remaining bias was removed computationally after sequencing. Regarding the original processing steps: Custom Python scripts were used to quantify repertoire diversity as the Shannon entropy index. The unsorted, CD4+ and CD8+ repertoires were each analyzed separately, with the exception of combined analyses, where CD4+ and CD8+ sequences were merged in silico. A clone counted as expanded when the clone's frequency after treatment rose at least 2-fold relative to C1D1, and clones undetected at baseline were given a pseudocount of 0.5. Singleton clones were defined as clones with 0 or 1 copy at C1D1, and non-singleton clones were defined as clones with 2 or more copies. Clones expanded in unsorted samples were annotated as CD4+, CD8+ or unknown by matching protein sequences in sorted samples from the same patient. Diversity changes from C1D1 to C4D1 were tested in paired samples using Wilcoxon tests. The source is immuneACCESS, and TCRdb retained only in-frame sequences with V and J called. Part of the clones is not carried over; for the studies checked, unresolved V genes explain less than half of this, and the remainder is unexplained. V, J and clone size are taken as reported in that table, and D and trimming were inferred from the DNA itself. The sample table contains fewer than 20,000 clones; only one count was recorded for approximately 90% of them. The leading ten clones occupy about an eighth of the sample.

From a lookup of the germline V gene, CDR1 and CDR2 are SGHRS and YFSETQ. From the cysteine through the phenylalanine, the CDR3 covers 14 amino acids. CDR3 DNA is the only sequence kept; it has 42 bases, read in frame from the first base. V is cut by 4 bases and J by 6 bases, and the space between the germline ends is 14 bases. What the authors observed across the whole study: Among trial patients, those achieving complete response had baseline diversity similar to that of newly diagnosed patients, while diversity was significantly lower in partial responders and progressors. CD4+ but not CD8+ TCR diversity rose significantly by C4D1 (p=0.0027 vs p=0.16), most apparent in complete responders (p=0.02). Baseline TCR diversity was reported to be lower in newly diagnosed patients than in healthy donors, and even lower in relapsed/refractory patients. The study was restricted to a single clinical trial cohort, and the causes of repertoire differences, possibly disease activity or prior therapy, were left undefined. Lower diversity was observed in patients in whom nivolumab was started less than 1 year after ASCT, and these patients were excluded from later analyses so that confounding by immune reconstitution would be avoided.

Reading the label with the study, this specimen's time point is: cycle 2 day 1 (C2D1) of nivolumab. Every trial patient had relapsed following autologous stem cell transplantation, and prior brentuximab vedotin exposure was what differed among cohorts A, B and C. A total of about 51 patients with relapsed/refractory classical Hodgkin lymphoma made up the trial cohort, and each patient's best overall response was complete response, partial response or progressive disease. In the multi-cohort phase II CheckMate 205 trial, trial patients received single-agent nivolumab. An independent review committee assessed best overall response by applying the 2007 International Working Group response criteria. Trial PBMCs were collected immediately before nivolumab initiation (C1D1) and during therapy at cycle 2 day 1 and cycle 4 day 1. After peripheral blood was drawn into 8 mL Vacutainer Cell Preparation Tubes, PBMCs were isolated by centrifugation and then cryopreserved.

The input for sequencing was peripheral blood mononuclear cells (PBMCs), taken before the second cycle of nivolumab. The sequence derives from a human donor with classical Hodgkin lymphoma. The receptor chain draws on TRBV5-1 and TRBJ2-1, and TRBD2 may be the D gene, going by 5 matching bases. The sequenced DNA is TGCGCCAGCAGCCTTAAATCCGGACTCAATGAGCAGTTCTTC. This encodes CASSLKSGLNEQFF.